These T cell receptor beta chains were read from a single sample in a study of a mutant IDH1 vaccine in newly diagnosed glioma. Sequencing was performed with immunoSEQ multiplex PCR; in TCRdb, only in-frame clones are kept and a portion is missing. The sample lists around 87,000 clones; 83% were seen once. The material sequenced was PBMCs, taken from a glioma patient treated with radiotherapy, temozolomide or both. These TCRs come from a woman aged 45 to 65 with glioma. The CDR3 runs from the conserved cysteine through the conserved F or W. A D gene is named only where the DNA matches it firmly. For some rows the clone size is stated as once, few or many, or as a class when expanded; others skip it.

d_call: -; v_call: TRBV6-5; clone_size: -; j_call: TRBJ2-1; cdr3_aa: CASSPTPSVYNEQFF; cdr3_nt: TGTGCCAGCAGTCCGACCCCCTCGGTTTACAATGAGCAGTTCTTC
d_call: TRBD2; v_call: TRBV5-5; clone_size: -; j_call: TRBJ2-3; cdr3_aa: CASSSGGTTDTQYF; cdr3_nt: TGTGCCAGCAGCTCCGGGGGGACTACAGATACGCAGTATTTT
d_call: -; v_call: TRBV29-1; clone_size: -; j_call: TRBJ2-7; cdr3_aa: CSVYLRGSSYEQYF; cdr3_nt: TGCAGCGTTTATCTGAGGGGCAGCTCCTACGAGCAGTACTTC
d_call: -; v_call: TRBV6-6; clone_size: -; j_call: TRBJ2-5; cdr3_aa: CASSYIGPQETQYF; cdr3_nt: TGTGCCAGCAGTTACATCGGACCCCAAGAGACCCAGTACTTC
d_call: -; v_call: TRBV9; clone_size: -; j_call: TRBJ2-7; cdr3_aa: CASSANPRGEYEQYF; cdr3_nt: TGTGCCAGCAGCGCCAACCCCAGGGGGGAATACGAGCAGTACTTC
d_call: TRBD1; v_call: TRBV27; clone_size: -; j_call: TRBJ2-7; cdr3_aa: CASRDQKGARYEQYF; cdr3_nt: TGTGCCAGCAGAGACCAGAAGGGGGCGCGCTACGAGCAGTACTTC
d_call: -; v_call: TRBV6-1; clone_size: -; j_call: TRBJ2-7; cdr3_aa: CASSEQIARGIEQYF; cdr3_nt: TGTGCCAGCAGTGAACAAATAGCAAGGGGGATCGAGCAGTACTTC
d_call: -; v_call: TRBV9; clone_size: -; j_call: TRBJ1-3; cdr3_aa: CASSEGQGNTIYF; cdr3_nt: TGTGCCAGCAGCGAAGGGCAAGGAAACACCATATATTTT
d_call: -; v_call: TRBV4-3; clone_size: -; j_call: TRBJ1-1; cdr3_aa: CASSQPTGNTEAFF; cdr3_nt: TGCGCCAGCAGCCAGCCGACAGGGAACACTGAAGCTTTCTTT
d_call: TRBD1; v_call: TRBV6-1; clone_size: -; j_call: TRBJ2-2; cdr3_aa: CASSARGQGTGELFF; cdr3_nt: TGTGCCAGCAGTGCTCGCGGACAGGGTACCGGGGAGCTGTTTTTT
d_call: TRBD1; v_call: TRBV27; clone_size: -; j_call: TRBJ2-7; cdr3_aa: CASSLTGGFYEQYF; cdr3_nt: TGTGCCAGCAGTTTAACAGGGGGGTTCTACGAGCAGTACTTC
d_call: -; v_call: TRBV7-2; clone_size: once; j_call: TRBJ2-1; cdr3_aa: CASSLDRRDEQFF; cdr3_nt: TGTGCCAGCAGCCTCGACCGCCGTGATGAGCAGTTCTTC
d_call: -; v_call: TRBV7-9; clone_size: once; j_call: TRBJ1-2; cdr3_aa: CASSKAQGGPNYGYTF; cdr3_nt: TGTGCCAGCAGCAAGGCCCAAGGGGGGCCTAACTATGGCTACACCTTC
d_call: -; v_call: TRBV11-2; clone_size: -; j_call: TRBJ2-7; cdr3_aa: CASSWDPSYEQYF; cdr3_nt: TGTGCCAGCAGCTGGGACCCCTCCTACGAGCAGTACTTC
d_call: TRBD1; v_call: TRBV7-6; clone_size: -; j_call: TRBJ2-2; cdr3_aa: CASSLIVGQGATGELFF; cdr3_nt: TGTGCCAGCAGCTTAATCGTTGGACAGGGGGCAACCGGGGAGCTGTTTTTT
d_call: -; v_call: TRBV6-5; clone_size: -; j_call: TRBJ1-5; cdr3_aa: CASGSGRLNQPQHF; cdr3_nt: TGTGCCAGCGGATCCGGGAGACTCAATCAGCCCCAGCATTTT
d_call: -; v_call: TRBV7-8; clone_size: -; j_call: TRBJ2-1; cdr3_aa: CASSVGIPYNEQFF; cdr3_nt: TGTGCCAGCAGCGTAGGGATTCCCTACAATGAGCAGTTCTTC
d_call: TRBD2; v_call: TRBV11-3; clone_size: -; j_call: TRBJ2-7; cdr3_aa: CASSETSGNSEQYF; cdr3_nt: TGTGCCAGCAGCGAAACTAGCGGGAATAGCGAGCAGTACTTC
d_call: TRBD1; v_call: TRBV7-9; clone_size: -; j_call: TRBJ1-2; cdr3_aa: CASSLRQGSNYGYTF; cdr3_nt: TGTGCCAGCAGCTTAAGACAGGGCTCTAACTATGGCTACACCTTC
d_call: -; v_call: TRBV19; clone_size: -; j_call: TRBJ2-5; cdr3_aa: CASSILGSGTQYF; cdr3_nt: TGTGCCAGTAGTATACTGGGGTCTGGGACCCAGTACTTC
d_call: -; v_call: TRBV29-1; clone_size: -; j_call: TRBJ1-1; cdr3_aa: CSGESYRPTEAFF; cdr3_nt: TGCAGCGGTGAATCATATCGGCCCACTGAAGCTTTCTTT
d_call: -; v_call: TRBV5-1; clone_size: -; j_call: TRBJ1-4; cdr3_aa: CASSLGRANEKLFF; cdr3_nt: TGCGCCAGCAGCTTGGGAAGAGCCAATGAAAAACTGTTTTTT
d_call: -; v_call: TRBV5-1; clone_size: -; j_call: TRBJ2-5; cdr3_aa: CASSRDSETQYF; cdr3_nt: TGCGCCAGCAGCCGTGACTCGGAGACCCAGTACTTC
d_call: -; v_call: TRBV19; clone_size: -; j_call: TRBJ1-1; cdr3_aa: CASSTPLTGEAFF; cdr3_nt: TGTGCCAGTAGTACCCCACTGACAGGAGAAGCTTTCTTT
d_call: TRBD1; v_call: TRBV6-1; clone_size: -; j_call: TRBJ2-7; cdr3_aa: CASRGPSTGAGRQYF; cdr3_nt: TGTGCCAGCAGGGGTCCCTCGACAGGGGCGGGTCGGCAGTACTTC
d_call: TRBD1; v_call: TRBV4-1; clone_size: few; j_call: TRBJ1-1; cdr3_aa: CASSQGDRAEAFF; cdr3_nt: TGCGCCAGCAGCCAAGGGGACAGAGCTGAAGCTTTCTTT
d_call: -; v_call: TRBV18; clone_size: -; j_call: TRBJ2-1; cdr3_aa: CASSPQRNNEQFF; cdr3_nt: TGTGCCAGCTCACCACAACGAAACAATGAGCAGTTCTTC
d_call: TRBD1; v_call: TRBV6-1; clone_size: -; j_call: TRBJ1-5; cdr3_aa: CATRQGGNQPQHF; cdr3_nt: TGTGCCACCCGACAGGGGGGGAATCAGCCCCAGCATTTT
d_call: TRBD2; v_call: TRBV9; clone_size: -; j_call: TRBJ2-2; cdr3_aa: CASSDGGFTGELFF; cdr3_nt: TGTGCCAGCAGCGACGGGGGGTTCACCGGGGAGCTGTTTTTT
d_call: -; v_call: TRBV6-5; clone_size: -; j_call: TRBJ1-2; cdr3_aa: CASRPQTFNYGYTF; cdr3_nt: TGTGCCAGCAGACCCCAGACATTTAACTATGGCTACACCTTC
d_call: -; v_call: TRBV5-1; clone_size: -; j_call: TRBJ1-4; cdr3_aa: CASSLGRSATNEKLFF; cdr3_nt: TGCGCCAGCAGCCTAGGACGTTCTGCAACTAATGAAAAACTGTTTTTT
d_call: -; v_call: TRBV30; clone_size: -; j_call: TRBJ1-1; cdr3_aa: CAWSLNTEAFF; cdr3_nt: TGTGCCTGGAGCCTGAACACTGAAGCTTTCTTT
d_call: -; v_call: TRBV28; clone_size: few; j_call: TRBJ1-1; cdr3_aa: CASTPREGLRAFF; cdr3_nt: TGTGCCAGCACCCCCCGAGAGGGACTGAGGGCTTTCTTT
d_call: TRBD1; v_call: TRBV5-6; clone_size: -; j_call: TRBJ2-7; cdr3_aa: CASSSTGQGVAQYF; cdr3_nt: TGTGCCAGCAGCTCGACGGGACAGGGGGTCGCGCAGTACTTC
d_call: TRBD1; v_call: TRBV19; clone_size: few; j_call: TRBJ1-1; cdr3_aa: CASSVSQGASEAFF; cdr3_nt: TGTGCCAGTAGTGTGTCACAGGGGGCGAGTGAAGCTTTCTTT
d_call: -; v_call: TRBV7-8; clone_size: -; j_call: TRBJ1-1; cdr3_aa: CASSLVVRDVTEAFF; cdr3_nt: TGTGCCAGCAGCTTAGTGGTCAGGGACGTCACTGAAGCTTTCTTT
d_call: -; v_call: TRBV7-2; clone_size: once; j_call: TRBJ1-5; cdr3_aa: CASRDGEGNQPQHF; cdr3_nt: TGTGCCAGCAGGGACGGAGAGGGCAATCAGCCCCAGCATTTT
d_call: TRBD1; v_call: TRBV2; clone_size: -; j_call: TRBJ2-2; cdr3_aa: CASVRDRVPGELFF; cdr3_nt: TGTGCCAGCGTCCGGGACAGGGTCCCCGGGGAGCTGTTTTTT
d_call: -; v_call: TRBV16; clone_size: -; j_call: TRBJ2-5; cdr3_aa: CASSQFGETQYF; cdr3_nt: TGTGCCAGCAGCCAATTCGGAGAGACCCAGTACTTC
d_call: -; v_call: TRBV5-1; clone_size: -; j_call: TRBJ2-7; cdr3_aa: CASSLRAASYEQYF; cdr3_nt: TGCGCCAGCAGCTTGAGGGCAGCCTCCTACGAGCAGTACTTC
d_call: TRBD1; v_call: TRBV30; clone_size: few; j_call: TRBJ1-1; cdr3_aa: CAWSRYRGQRRDTEAFF; cdr3_nt: TGTGCCTGGAGTCGCTACAGGGGGCAAAGAAGGGACACTGAAGCTTTCTTT